What follows describes a single TCR beta chain. Its antigen is still unknown. The entry originates in a study of cytomegalovirus exposure and HLA in healthy donors. This CDR3 region has 16 residues. The germline gives CDR1 GTSNPN, CDR2 SVGIG (reference sequence). Trimming took off 1 base at V and 3 bases at J, with 16 bases between the two ends. Amplification used 60 Vbeta primers and 13 Jbeta primers. Assay: immunoSEQ multiplex PCR; the TCRdb copy retains only in-frame clones and omits some. This table has about 190,000 clones, around 79% appearing once. Study results and limitations: It was taken for granted in presence/absence analyses that sequencing depth across donors was roughly uniform.

V gene TRBV30 combines with J gene TRBJ1-3; D ambiguous. This sequence was found in a woman younger than 35 in good health and CMV-seronegative. The sequenced sample was PBMCs. The CDR3: CAWSGPHRGSGNTIYF. The CDR3, as DNA: TGTGCCTGGAGTGGCCCCCATCGGGGAAGTGGAAACACCATATATTTT.